One sample yielded the 16 T cell receptor beta chains listed below, sequenced in a study of shared clonotypes between healthy human individuals. Repertoires were generated with immunoSEQ multiplex PCR, while TCRdb's copy carries only in-frame clones and drops some. The table shows approximately 740,000 clones, with less than 85% occurring only once. Sequenced: memory CD4+ T cells sorted from blood. Subset in this sample: CD45RA-negative fraction. These receptors were collected from a woman younger than 45 in good health.

V gene TRBV5-4 combines with J gene TRBJ1-3; 7 bases are a match to TRBD1. The ends lost 1 base at V and 0 bases at J; junction bases unmatched: 1. The CDR3 is made up of 15 amino acids. The germline CDR1 and CDR2 sequences are SGHNT and YYREEE (reference sequence). CDR3 coding DNA: TGTGCCAGCAGCTTGCGACAGGGCTCTGGAAACACCATATATTTT. This encodes CASSLRQGSGNTIYF.

Notes on this clone: The sample contains more than one DNA sequence encoding this CDR3. J is TRBJ2-5 and V is TRBV18, with a weak D call TRBD1 (6 bases). The V and J ends lost 0 bases and 4 bases respectively, with 15 bases between them. Looked up from germline, CDR1 is KGHSH and CDR2 is LQKENI. The CDR3 extends over 16 amino acids. The CDR3 DNA follows: TGTGCCAGCTCACCACCAGGAAGGAGCAGGGGAGAGACCCAGTACTTC. This sequence encodes CASSPPGRSRGETQYF. Full variable domain (outside the CDR3, taken from reference TRBV18 and TRBJ2-5): NAGVMQNPRHLVRRRGQEARLRCSPMKGHSHVYWYRQLPEEGLKFMVYLQKENIIDESGMPKERFSAEFPKEGPSILRIQQVVRGDSAAYFCASSPPGRSRGETQYFGPGTRLLVL.

As concerns this clone: Other DNA variants within this sample encode the same CDR3. This rearrangement joins TRBV5-1 to TRBJ2-3; D call uncertain. The V gene's germline CDR1 is SGHRS and CDR2 YFSETQ. V was clipped by 0 bases and J by 3 bases, with 8 bases between them. The CDR3 totals 14 residues. The CDR3 spells CASSLGRETDTQYF. The DNA for the CDR3 is TGCGCCAGCAGCTTGGGGCGTGAGACAGATACGCAGTATTTT.

This clone has a single count. V and J are TRBV28 and TRBJ2-5; D gene ambiguous. Looked up from germline, CDR1 is MDHEN and CDR2 is SYDVKM. CDR3 length: 15 amino acids. Trimming removed 4 bases at V and 3 bases at J, with 15 bases between. CDR3 DNA sequence: TGTGCCAGCAGTTCCACGGGCAGATTCGAAGAGACCCAGTACTTC. It specifies CASSSTGRFEETQYF.

This clone was observed a handful of times. The chain is built from TRBV5-1 and TRBJ2-1; maybe TRBD2 (6 bases). This CDR3 region has 16 residues. Trimming pared 0 bases from V and 0 bases from J, leaving 10 bases between. The germline CDR1 and CDR2 sequences are SGHRS and YFSETQ. CDR3: CASSLESRGSYNEQFF. Written as DNA, the CDR3 is TGCGCCAGCAGCTTGGAATCGCGGGGCTCCTACAATGAGCAGTTCTTC.

The V gene is TRBV11-3, the J gene TRBJ1-1, with a possible D match to TRBD1 (6 bases). The CDR3 runs 14 residues. Germline V lookup: CDR1 SGHNT, CDR2 YENEEA. V gave up 5 bases and J gave up 11 bases, with 21 bases separating them. Here the CDR3 reads CASSRARPQGWAFF. CDR3 sequence (DNA): TGTGCCAGCAGCCGCGCCCGTCCACAGGGCTGGGCTTTCTTT.

The CDR3 loop is CASSRSGSMDEQFF. The CDR3 region has the DNA TGTGCCAGCAGTCGTAGCGGGAGTATGGATGAGCAGTTCTTC. The chain employs TRBV6-6 and TRBJ2-1; 9 positions match TRBD2. V dropped 5 bases and J dropped 8; count of bases not matched to a gene: 7. Germline V gives CDR1 MNHNY, CDR2 SVGAGI (reference sequence). CDR3 length: 14 amino acids.

The genes are TRBV5-4 and TRBJ2-4; 11 bases align to TRBD2. The CDR3 is made up of 15 amino acids. The V and J ends lost 0 bases and 7 bases, in that order; junction bases with no gene match: 3. Germline CDR1 SGHNT, CDR2 YYREEE (reference sequence). CDR3 loop: CASSLGSGRENIQYF. CDR3 nucleotide sequence: TGTGCCAGCAGCTTGGGTAGCGGGAGGGAGAACATTCAGTACTTC.

The chain uses TRBV19 and TRBJ1-5, with 7 bases lining up with TRBD1. The V and J ends lost 4 bases and 0 bases, in that order; junction bases with no gene match: 3. CDR1 and CDR2 from the germline V gene are LNHDA and SQIVND (reference sequence). CDR3 size: 15 residues. The DNA of the CDR3 is TGTGCCAGTAGTACGACAGGGATTAGCAATCAGCCCCAGCATTTT. It codes for CASSTTGISNQPQHF.

The chain couples TRBV28 to TRBJ1-2; D may be TRBD1 (5 bases). Germline CDR1 MDHEN, CDR2 SYDVKM. Deletions cut 10 bases from V and 6 bases from J, with 21 bases between. The CDR3 sequence is 14 residues long. Here the CDR3 reads CATTTYAGTDGYTF. In nucleotides, the CDR3 is TGTGCCACCACAACCTATGCCGGGACCGATGGCTACACCTTC.

The CDR3 bases are TGTGCCAGCAGTGCCCCAGGGGAACAAGAGACCCAGTACTTC. This encodes CASSAPGEQETQYF. This sequence joins TRBV28 and TRBJ2-5, with D perhaps TRBD1 (6 bases). V was trimmed by 5 bases and J by 2 bases, leaving 12 bases between them. The CDR3 totals 14 residues. CDR1 is MDHEN and CDR2 is SYDVKM in the germline V gene.

V usage is TRBV11-2 and J usage is TRBJ2-7, with 8 bases identical to TRBD2. V shed 2 bases and J 4 bases; nucleotides not matched to a gene: 7. The germline CDR1 and CDR2 sequences are SGHAT and FQNNGV. There are 15 residues in the CDR3. The CDR3 DNA follows: TGTGCCAGCAGCTTAAGGCGGCTAGCGGGTTACGAGCAGTACTTC. As protein: CASSLRRLAGYEQYF.

The gene calls are TRBV28 and TRBJ1-3, with unresolved D. Deletions cut 11 bases from V and 0 bases from J, with 17 bases between. The CDR3 sequence is 15 residues long. Germline assignment: CDR1 MDHEN and CDR2 SYDVKM. In DNA, the CDR3 is TGTGCCGCCCCCACAGAGGGCCACTCTGGAAACACCATATATTTT. Encoded protein: CAAPTEGHSGNTIYF.

V usage is TRBV11-2 and J usage is TRBJ2-3; tentatively, D is TRBD1 (6 bases). CDR1 and CDR2 from the germline V gene are SGHAT and FQNNGV. The CDR3 contains 15 residues. Between the trimmed V and J ends, which lost 4 bases and 1 base, there was a span of 12 bases. The CDR3 spells CASSSNRDGTDTQYF. As DNA, the CDR3 is TGTGCCAGCAGCTCGAACAGGGACGGCACAGATACGCAGTATTTT.

The chain has TRBV7-2 and TRBJ2-2, with a weak D call TRBD1 (6 bases). The CDR3 totals 15 residues. Germline lookup yields CDR1 SGHTA and CDR2 FQGNSA. Trimming took off 5 bases at V and 6 bases at J, with 16 bases between the two ends. This chain's CDR3 is CASSKLQGRAGELFF. The CDR3, as DNA: TGTGCCAGCAGCAAGCTACAGGGAAGGGCCGGGGAGCTGTTTTTT.

This chain joins TRBV6-1 and TRBJ2-1; 11 bases are shared with TRBD2. The junction had 7 bases not matched to a gene; V was cut back by 7 bases and J by 8 bases. Germline CDR1 and CDR2: MNHNS and SASEGT. There are 14 residues in the CDR3. CDR3 sequence reads: CASKVLAGGHEQFF. CDR3 bases: TGTGCCAGCAAAGTTCTAGCGGGAGGCCATGAGCAGTTCTTC.